The 27 T cell receptor beta chains in this list originate from one sample, sequenced in a study of vaccination effects on CD4 cells after COVID-19. Following culture for 9 to 11 days, CD4+ T cells were isolated. By PCR, the person was confirmed to have had SARS-CoV-2 infection between March and December 2020. Each participant received a vaccine that was either BNT162b2 or mRNA-1273, given as two doses. Libraries were prepared by immunoSEQ multiplex PCR; TCRdb keeps only in-frame clonotypes and omits some of them. The sample records around 50,000 clones, 65% to 75% being singletons. These receptors are not linked to any known antigen. Sequences were derived from CD4+ T cells from PBMCs cultured without peptide, sampled after COVID-19 vaccination. These TCRs come from a human donor who had a prior SARS-CoV-2 infection.

The V and J genes are TRBV9 and TRBJ2-3, with D maybe TRBD2 (5 bases). The CDR3 is made up of 14 amino acids. Germline loops: CDR1 SGDLS, CDR2 YYNGEE. Between the trimmed V and J ends, which lost 2 bases and 1 base, there was a span of 8 bases. CDR3 coding DNA: TGTGCCAGCAGCGTCCGGCGGGGCACAGATACGCAGTATTTT. Its translation is CASSVRRGTDTQYF.

The chain combines TRBV7-2 with TRBJ2-2, with 11 positions matching TRBD1. CDR3 length: 16 amino acids. Germline V gene lookup returns CDR1 SGHTA and CDR2 FQGNSA. The V and J ends lost 0 bases and 5 bases, in that order; junction bases with no gene match: 2. The CDR3 nucleotides read TGTGCCAGCAGCTTAGCTAGGGACAGGGGGACCGGGGAGCTGTTTTTT. This translates into CASSLARDRGTGELFF.

Note on this clone: Distinct nucleotide sequences in the sample also encode this CDR3. The V call is TRBV9, the J call TRBJ2-3; tentative D call: TRBD1 (6 bases). CDR1 and CDR2 (germline): SGDLS, YYNGEE. With 1 base removed from V and 3 bases from J, the gap between germline ends came to 6 bases. The length of the CDR3 is 13 residues. CDR3 coding DNA: TGTGCCAGCAGCGTACAGGGGACAGATACGCAGTATTTT. It specifies CASSVQGTDTQYF.

This clone was observed a single time. The rearrangement joins TRBV4-2 to TRBJ2-5; no firm D call. Between the trimmed V and J ends, which lost 3 bases and 3 bases, there was a span of 11 bases. CDR1 LGHNA and CDR2 YNFKEQ come from the germline V gene. The CDR3 loop spans 14 amino acids. The CDR3 is CASSHRILEETQYF. CDR3 DNA: TGTGCCAGCAGCCATCGGATTTTAGAAGAGACCCAGTACTTC.

The chain is built from TRBV6-6 and TRBJ1-1; possible D gene TRBD1, 6 bases. In germline, CDR1 is MNHNY, CDR2 SVGAGI (reference sequence). This CDR3 is 14 amino acids long. V was pared by 4 bases and J by 1 base, with 10 bases between. CDR3 coding DNA: TGTGCCAGCAGTTTCAGCAGGGGGAACACTGAAGCTTTCTTT. Translating it yields CASSFSRGNTEAFF.

The chain uses TRBV7-2 and TRBJ2-5; a possible D gene is TRBD1 (5 bases). V shed 5 bases and J shed 4 bases, with 11 bases lying between them. The CDR3 contains 13 residues. Germline lookup yields CDR1 SGHTA and CDR2 FQGNSA. Here the CDR3 reads CASSPVRGETQYF. The CDR3 coding sequence is TGTGCCAGCAGCCCCGTTAGGGGAGAGACCCAGTACTTC. Full variable domain (rest looked up from reference TRBV7-2 and TRBJ2-5): GAGVSQSPSNKVTEKGKDVELRCDPISGHTALYWYRQSLGQGLEFLIYFQGNSAPDKSGLPSDRFSAERTGGSVSTLTIQRTQQEDSAVYLCASSPVRGETQYFGPGTRLLVL.

This chain links TRBV14 with TRBJ2-1; TRBD1 might be the D (5 bases). Trimming left V 5 bases short and J 5 bases short, with 16 bases between. CDR1 and CDR2 from the germline V gene are SGHDN and FVKESK. This CDR3 region has 15 residues. CDR3 loop: CASSKIGVTDNEQFF. CDR3 in DNA: TGTGCCAGCAGCAAGATAGGGGTGACAGACAATGAGCAGTTCTTC.

This rearrangement joins TRBV6-4 to TRBJ2-3; 11 positions match TRBD2. Trimming removed 6 bases from V and 5 bases from J; junction bases left unmatched: 16. Germline CDR1 reads MRHNA; CDR2 reads SNTAGT. The CDR3 loop spans 18 amino acids. The CDR3 loop reads CASRTSEDLAGGIDTQYF. The DNA for the CDR3 is TGTGCCAGCAGGACATCAGAGGACCTAGCGGGAGGTATAGATACGCAGTATTTT.

The chain has TRBV29-1 and TRBJ2-2; 10 positions agree with TRBD1. This CDR3 has 17 residues. With 0 bases clipped from V and 7 bases from J, the junction kept 11 bases outside the gene matches. The germline CDR1 and CDR2 sequences are SQVTM and ANQGSEA. The CDR3 DNA is TGCAGCGTTGAAGAATTGCAGGACAGGGGGTCCGGCGGGGAGCTGTTTTTT. It yields the protein CSVEELQDRGSGGELFF.

CDR3 sequence (DNA): TGCAGTGCTAGAGATCGGGAGACCCAGTACTTC. It is translated as CSARDRETQYF. This chain joins TRBV20-1 and TRBJ2-5; no firm D call. This CDR3 comprises 11 residues. The ends were cut back, 0 bases at V and 5 bases at J, with 4 bases in the middle. Germline-derived CDR1 and CDR2 are DFQATT and SNEGSKA (reference sequence).

The V gene is TRBV7-2, the J gene TRBJ2-3; 7 nucleotides line up with TRBD2. J gave up 1 base and V 4 bases, and 8 bases lay outside the gene matches. The germline CDR1 and CDR2 sequences are SGHTA and FQGNSA. There are 16 residues in the CDR3. The CDR3 DNA sequence: TGTGCCAGCAGCTCCCTCCGGGCGGGAGGCACAGATACGCAGTATTTT. It encodes CASSSLRAGGTDTQYF.

This clone was seen only a few times. The chain has TRBV19 and TRBJ1-1, with 8 positions matching TRBD1. Looked up from germline, CDR1 is LNHDA and CDR2 is SQIVND (reference sequence). The trim removed 4 bases at V and 5 bases at J, leaving 9 bases unmatched. This CDR3 contains 15 residues. CDR3: CASSTFIRQGTEAFF. CDR3 nucleotide sequence: TGTGCCAGTAGTACTTTTATAAGACAGGGGACTGAAGCTTTCTTT.

V usage is TRBV19 and J usage is TRBJ2-3, with D unclear. The CDR3 contains 13 residues. Germline-derived CDR1 and CDR2 are LNHDA and SQIVND (reference sequence). The V and J ends lost 1 base and 4 bases respectively, with 6 bases between them. CDR3 sequence reads: CASSIGSADTQYF. The CDR3 bases are TGTGCCAGTAGTATAGGTTCGGCAGATACGCAGTATTTT.

This chain joins TRBV5-1 and TRBJ1-5; D gene ambiguous. There are 15 residues in the CDR3. V was cut by 1 base and J by 6 bases, with 14 bases left in between. Germline CDR1 is SGHRS and CDR2 is YFSETQ. The CDR3 sequence is CASSLYGDRTQPQHF. DNA for the CDR3: TGCGCCAGCAGCTTGTACGGGGATCGGACTCAGCCCCAGCATTTT.

The rearrangement links TRBV6-5 to TRBJ1-1, with D tentatively TRBD1 (6 bases). Germline V CDR1 and CDR2: MNHEY, SVGAGI. The V end lost 6 bases, the J end lost 1 base, and 15 bases lay between the germline ends. The CDR3 contains 15 residues. The CDR3 coding sequence is TGTGCCAGCAGCCCCCCCGGGACAACGAACACTGAAGCTTTCTTT. Translating it yields CASSPPGTTNTEAFF.

The rearrangement links TRBV5-4 to TRBJ1-4; 10 bases align to TRBD1. The germline V gene encodes CDR1 SGHNT and CDR2 YYREEE (reference sequence). V shed 4 bases and J 5 bases; nucleotides not matched to a gene: 5. The CDR3 is made up of 15 amino acids. This CDR3 reads CASSQGQGRNEKLFF. In DNA, the CDR3 is TGTGCCAGCAGCCAGGGACAGGGGAGGAATGAAAAACTGTTTTTT.

J is TRBJ2-2 and V is TRBV19, with 13 bases aligning to TRBD2. Looked up from germline, CDR1 is LNHDA and CDR2 is SQIVND (reference sequence). This CDR3 has 14 residues. The V gene end was trimmed by 10 bases and the J gene end by 6 bases; junction bases not matched to a gene: 5. For the CDR3, the DNA is TGTGCCACAAAAGGACTAGCGGGAGCCGGGGAGCTGTTTTTT. As protein: CATKGLAGAGELFF.

Only one count was recorded for this clone. The J gene is TRBJ1-2, the V gene TRBV19, with 7 positions matching TRBD1. Germline loops: CDR1 LNHDA, CDR2 SQIVND (reference sequence). This CDR3 has 16 amino acids. J lost 1 base, V lost 3 bases, and 8 bases had no gene match. CDR3 DNA: TGTGCCAGTAGTATTAAGGGACAGCCGAATAACTATGGCTACACCTTC. Translating gives CASSIKGQPNNYGYTF. Based on the CDR3 plus reference TRBV19 and TRBJ1-2, the full variable domain is DGGITQSPKYLFRKEGQNVTLSCEQNLNHDAMYWYRQDPGQGLRLIYYSQIVNDFQKGDIAEGYSVSREKKESFPLTVTSAQKNPTAFYLCASSIKGQPNNYGYTFGSGTRLTVV.

The chain has TRBV7-2 and TRBJ1-4, with TRBD1 identical over 9 bases. V trimming: 4 bases; J trimming: 8 bases; junction bases outside the gene matches: 8. CDR1 SGHTA and CDR2 FQGNSA come from the germline V gene. The CDR3 runs 15 residues. The CDR3 spells CASSSRGQGGEKLFF. The CDR3 nucleotides read TGTGCCAGCAGCTCCCGGGGACAGGGAGGAGAAAAACTGTTTTTT.

The V call is TRBV24-1, the J call TRBJ2-3; 9 bases agree with TRBD1. The CDR3 totals 15 residues. The germline V gene has CDR1 KGHDR and CDR2 SFDVKD. Germline trimming cut 4 bases from V and 3 bases from J; bases unmatched to any gene: 4. The CDR3 DNA sequence: TGTGCCACCAGTGACCCCGGGACAGGGACAGATACGCAGTATTTT. This gives the protein CATSDPGTGTDTQYF.

The gene calls are TRBV4-2 and TRBJ2-4; no clear D. The CDR3 runs to 15 residues. V gave up 0 bases and J gave up 0 bases, with 6 bases separating them. CDR1 and CDR2 from the germline V gene are LGHNA and YNFKEQ. The CDR3 sequence: CASSQDGVAKNIQYF. CDR3 nucleotides: TGTGCCAGCAGCCAAGACGGCGTAGCCAAAAACATTCAGTACTTC.

The chain links TRBV5-6 to TRBJ2-2; D may be TRBD1 (6 bases). V shed 3 bases and J shed 2 bases, with 11 bases lying between them. Germline lookup yields CDR1 SGHDT and CDR2 YYEEEE. CDR3 length: 15 amino acids. This chain's CDR3 is CASSSGHRNTGELFF. As DNA, the CDR3 is TGTGCCAGCAGCTCGGGACATCGCAACACCGGGGAGCTGTTTTTT. Full variable domain (remainder filled in from reference TRBV5-6 and TRBJ2-2): DAGVTQSPTHLIKTRGQQVTLRCSPKSGHDTVSWYQQALGQGPQFIFQYYEEEERQRGNFPDRFSGHQFPNYSSELNVNALLLGDSALYLCASSSGHRNTGELFFGEGSRLTVL.

The chain has TRBV11-1 and TRBJ2-7, with 10 bases that match TRBD2. The length of the CDR3 is 15 residues. In germline, CDR1 is SGHAT, CDR2 FQDESV (reference sequence). Trimming cost V 6 bases and J 0 bases; bases outside gene matches: 5. CDR3 DNA sequence: TGTGCCAGCAGTTTGGGACTAGCGATCTCCTACGAGCAGTACTTC. This gives the protein CASSLGLAISYEQYF. The whole variable domain, filled in from reference TRBV11-1 and TRBJ2-7, reads EAEVAQSPRYKITEKSQAVAFWCDPISGHATLYWYRQILGQGPELLVQFQDESVVDDSQLPKDRFSAERLKGVDSTLKIQPAELGDSAMYLCASSLGLAISYEQYFGPGTRLTVT.

The chain is built from TRBV9 and TRBJ2-3; TRBD2 matches at 16 bases. The germline gives CDR1 SGDLS, CDR2 YYNGEE. CDR3 size: 17 residues. Trimming cost V 4 bases and J 4 bases; bases outside gene matches: 6. The CDR3 region is CASSPGLAGGVADTQYF. For the CDR3, the DNA is TGTGCCAGCAGCCCGGGACTAGCGGGAGGGGTGGCAGATACGCAGTATTTT.

The chain is built from TRBV24-1 and TRBJ1-5, with D unclear. Germline V gene lookup returns CDR1 KGHDR and CDR2 SFDVKD. The CDR3 extends over 14 amino acids. V dropped 4 bases and J dropped 2 bases, with 8 bases sitting between them. CDR3 in DNA: TGTGCCACCAGTGACTCAACTGGCAATCAGCCCCAGCATTTT. Its protein product is CATSDSTGNQPQHF.

The V gene is TRBV5-1, the J gene TRBJ1-1; D might be TRBD1 (6 bases). The CDR3 has 16 amino acids. Trimming shortened V by 4 bases and J by 4 bases, and 20 bases separated the two germline ends. Germline V gives CDR1 SGHRS, CDR2 YFSETQ. The CDR3 loop reads CASSRNSQGGSTEAFF. The CDR3 DNA is TGCGCCAGCAGCCGGAATTCACAGGGCGGGAGCACTGAAGCTTTCTTT.

This clone has a handful of counts. The chain is built from TRBV27 and TRBJ1-3; D gene unclear. The CDR3 totals 13 residues. CDR1 and CDR2 (germline): MNHEY, SMNVEV (reference sequence). The germline V and J ends were trimmed by 7 bases and 0 bases, with 7 bases remaining between them. CDR3 DNA: TGTGCCAGCAATGGATTCTCTGGAAACACCATATATTTT. Its translation is CASNGFSGNTIYF.